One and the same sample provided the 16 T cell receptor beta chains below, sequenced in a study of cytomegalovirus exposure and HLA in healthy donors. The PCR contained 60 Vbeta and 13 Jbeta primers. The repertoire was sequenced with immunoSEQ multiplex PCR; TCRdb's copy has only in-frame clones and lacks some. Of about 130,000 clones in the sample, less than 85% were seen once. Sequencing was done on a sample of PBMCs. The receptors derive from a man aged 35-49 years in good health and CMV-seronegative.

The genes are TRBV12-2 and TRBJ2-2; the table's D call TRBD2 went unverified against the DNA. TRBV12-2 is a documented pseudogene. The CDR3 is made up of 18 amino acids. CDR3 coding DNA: TGTGCAAGTCGCCCGGGACTAGCGGGAGAATTGTACACCGGGGAGCTGTTTTTT. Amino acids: CASRPGLAGELYTGELFF.

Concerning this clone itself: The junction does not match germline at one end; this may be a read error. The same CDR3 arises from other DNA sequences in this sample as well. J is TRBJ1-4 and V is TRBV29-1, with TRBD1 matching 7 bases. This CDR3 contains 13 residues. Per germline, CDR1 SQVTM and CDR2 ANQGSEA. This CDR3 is CSATGDSPEKLFF. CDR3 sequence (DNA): TGCAGCGCAACCGGGGACAGCCCCGAAAAACTGTTCTTT. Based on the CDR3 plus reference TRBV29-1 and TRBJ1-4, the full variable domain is SAVISQKPSRDICQRGTSLTIQCQVDSQVTMMFWYRQQPGQSLTLIATANQGSEATYESGFVIDKFPISRPNLTFSTLTVSNMSPEDSSIYLCSATGDSPEKLFFGSGTQLSVL.

CDR3 in DNA: TGTGCCAGCAGGAGGGGAGGAACTAATGAAAAACTGTTTTTT. It yields the protein CASRRGGTNEKLFF. The rearrangement links TRBV6-1 to TRBJ1-4; possible D gene TRBD1, 5 bases. Germline CDR1 reads MNHNS; CDR2 reads SASEGT. This CDR3 is built from 14 residues. V was trimmed by 6 bases and J by 1 base, leaving 9 bases between them.

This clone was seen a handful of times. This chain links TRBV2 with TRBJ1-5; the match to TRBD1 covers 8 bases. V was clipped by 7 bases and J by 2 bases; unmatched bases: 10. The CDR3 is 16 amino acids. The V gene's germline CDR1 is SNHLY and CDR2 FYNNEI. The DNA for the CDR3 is TGTGCCAGCACCAAAAACAGGGGGACGGGCAATCAGCCCCAGCATTTT. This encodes CASTKNRGTGNQPQHF.

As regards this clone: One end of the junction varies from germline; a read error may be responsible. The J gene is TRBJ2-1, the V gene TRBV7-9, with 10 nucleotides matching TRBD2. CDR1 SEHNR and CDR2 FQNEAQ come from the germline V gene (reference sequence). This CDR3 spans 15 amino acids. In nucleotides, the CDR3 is TGTGCCAGCAGCGTAGCGGGAGGCCACTACAATGAGCAGTTCTTC. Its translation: CASSVAGGHYNEQFF.

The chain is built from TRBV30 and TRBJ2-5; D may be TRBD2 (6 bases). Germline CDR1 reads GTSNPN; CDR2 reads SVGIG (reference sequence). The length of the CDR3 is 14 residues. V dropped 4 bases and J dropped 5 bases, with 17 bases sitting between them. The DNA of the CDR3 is TGTGCCTGGAATTCTGGGGGGAGAGGGGAGACCCAGTACTTC. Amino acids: CAWNSGGRGETQYF.

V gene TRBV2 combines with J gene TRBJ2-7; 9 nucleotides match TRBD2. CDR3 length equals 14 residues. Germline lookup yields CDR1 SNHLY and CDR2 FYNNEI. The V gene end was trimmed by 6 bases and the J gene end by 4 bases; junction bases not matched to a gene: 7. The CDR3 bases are TGTGCCAGCAGGGCCGGGACTAGCTTTTACGAGCAGTACTTC. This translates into CASRAGTSFYEQYF. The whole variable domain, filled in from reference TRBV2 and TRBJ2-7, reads EPEVTQTPSHQVTQMGQEVILRCVPISNHLYFYWYRQILGQKVEFLVSFYNNEISEKSEIFDDQFSVERPDGSNFTLKIRSTKLEDSAMYFCASRAGTSFYEQYFGPGTRLTVT.

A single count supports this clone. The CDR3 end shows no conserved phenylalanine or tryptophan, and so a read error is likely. The CDR3 DNA follows: TGTGCCTGGAGTGTAGAGAGGGATCAGCCCCAGCATGTT. This encodes CAWSVERDQPQHV. V is TRBV30 and J is TRBJ1-5; no clear D gene. The V gene's germline CDR1 is GTSNPN and CDR2 SVGIG (reference sequence). This CDR3 comprises 13 residues. Between the trimmed V and J ends, which lost 0 bases and 5 bases, there was a span of 8 bases.

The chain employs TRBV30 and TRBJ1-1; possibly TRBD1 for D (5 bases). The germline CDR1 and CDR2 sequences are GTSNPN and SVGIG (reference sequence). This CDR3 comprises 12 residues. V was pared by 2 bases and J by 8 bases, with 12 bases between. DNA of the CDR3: TGTGCCTGGAGTATTCGGCAGGGAGAAGCTTTCTTT. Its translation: CAWSIRQGEAFF.

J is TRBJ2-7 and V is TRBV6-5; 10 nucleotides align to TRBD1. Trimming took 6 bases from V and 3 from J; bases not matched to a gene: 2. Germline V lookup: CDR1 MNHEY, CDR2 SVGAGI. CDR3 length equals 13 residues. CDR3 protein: CASRRTGGYEQYF. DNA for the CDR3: TGTGCCAGCAGGAGGACAGGGGGCTACGAGCAGTACTTC.

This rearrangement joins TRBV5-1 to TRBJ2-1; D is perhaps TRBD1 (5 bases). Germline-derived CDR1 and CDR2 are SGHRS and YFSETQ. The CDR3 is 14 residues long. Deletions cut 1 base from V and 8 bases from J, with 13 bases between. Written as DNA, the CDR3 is TGCGCCAGCAGCTTGCAGGGAAGTACGTATGAGCAGTTCTTC. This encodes CASSLQGSTYEQFF.

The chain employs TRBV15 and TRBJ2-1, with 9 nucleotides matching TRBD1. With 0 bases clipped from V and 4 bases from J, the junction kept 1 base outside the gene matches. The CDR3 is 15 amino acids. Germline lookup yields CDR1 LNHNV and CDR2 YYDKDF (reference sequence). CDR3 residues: CATSREGQGYNEQFF. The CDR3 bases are TGTGCCACCAGCAGAGAGGGACAGGGTTACAATGAGCAGTTCTTC.

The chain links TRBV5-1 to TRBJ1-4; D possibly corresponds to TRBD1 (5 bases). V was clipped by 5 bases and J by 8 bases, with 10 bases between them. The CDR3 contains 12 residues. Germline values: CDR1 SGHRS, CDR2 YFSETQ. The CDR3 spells CASRTGAEKLFF. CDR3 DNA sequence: TGCGCCAGCAGAACAGGAGCCGAAAAACTGTTTTTT. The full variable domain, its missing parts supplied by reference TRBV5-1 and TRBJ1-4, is KAGVTQTPRYLIKTRGQQVTLSCSPISGHRSVSWYQQTPGQGLQFLFEYFSETQRNKGNFPGRFSGRQFSNSRSEMNVSTLELGDSALYLCASRTGAEKLFFGSGTQLSVL.

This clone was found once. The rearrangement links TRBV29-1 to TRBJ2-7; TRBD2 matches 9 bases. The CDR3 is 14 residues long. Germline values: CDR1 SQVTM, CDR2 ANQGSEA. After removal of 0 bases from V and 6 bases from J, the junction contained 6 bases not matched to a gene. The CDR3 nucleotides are TGCAGCGTTGAAGATGGTAGCGGGAGAGCCGAGCAGTACTTC. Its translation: CSVEDGSGRAEQYF.

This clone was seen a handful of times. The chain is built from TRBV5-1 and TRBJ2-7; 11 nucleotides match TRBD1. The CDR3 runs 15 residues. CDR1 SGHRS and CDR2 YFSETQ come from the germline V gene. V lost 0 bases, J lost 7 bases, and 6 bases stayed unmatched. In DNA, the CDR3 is TGCGCCAGCAGCTTGGCCGGGACAGGGGGTCGAGAGCAGTACTTC. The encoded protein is CASSLAGTGGREQYF.

The CDR3 is CASRRDSGRGSYEQYF. The CDR3 coding sequence is TGTGCCAGCAGAAGAGATTCCGGACGGGGCTCCTACGAGCAGTACTTC. J is TRBJ2-7 and V is TRBV6-6; tentative D call: TRBD2 (5 bases). Germline assignment: CDR1 MNHNY and CDR2 SVGAGI (reference sequence). The CDR3 extends over 16 amino acids. V was shortened by 6 bases and J by 0 bases, with 18 bases between the two germline ends.